Below are 2 T cell receptor beta chains sequenced from a single sample in a study of blood T cell repertoires in COVID-19. Generated by immunoSEQ multiplex PCR, the TCRdb table keeps only in-frame clones and is missing some. The table includes 50,000 to 60,000 clones, 82% detected once. Sequenced: peripheral blood. These receptors were obtained from a human donor in a cohort sampled during active or convalescent COVID-19.

The chain is built from TRBV18 and TRBJ2-7; maybe TRBD1 (6 bases). The V and J ends lost 3 bases and 4 bases respectively, with 13 bases between them. CDR1 is KGHSH and CDR2 is LQKENI in the germline V gene. The CDR3 totals 14 residues. As DNA, the CDR3 is TGTGCCAGCTCACCCGGGGCAGGGGAGTACGAGCAGTACTTC. Amino acid sequence: CASSPGAGEYEQYF.

The rearrangement links TRBV7-2 to TRBJ2-6, with D perhaps matching TRBD1 (6 bases). The CDR3 contains 16 residues. CDR1 and CDR2 from the germline V gene are SGHTA and FQGNSA. Deletions cut 4 bases from V and 0 bases from J, with 10 bases between. The CDR3 here is CASSSTGLSGANVLTF. The CDR3 coding sequence is TGTGCCAGCAGCTCGACAGGCCTCTCTGGGGCCAACGTCCTGACTTTC.